This T cell receptor (beta chain) came from a study of cytomegalovirus exposure and HLA in healthy donors (TCRdb year 2017). For the study in its entirety: According to a later analysis, one platform produced both the 110 or so validation repertoires and the approximately 670 repertoires of the first cohort. To predict cytomegalovirus infection status, the study brought together high-throughput TCR immunosequencing, statistical association of individual TCRs with disease status, and machine learning. The aim of the study was to test whether cataloging public T cell receptors could identify signatures of past pathogen exposure. A separate validation cohort of roughly 110 different subjects was used in addition to the 666-subject first cohort. What the study reported, not specific to this receptor: Across donors, most TCR sequences were observed very rarely, whereas some public TCRs were present in many individuals. According to the authors, the approach could potentially be generalized to other disease states and immunological phenotypes. The classifier was reported to diagnose cytomegalovirus status with high specificity and sensitivity in both the original cohort and the validation cohort. In the study, some 160 TCR beta chains were listed as associated with cytomegalovirus. Of the cluster scores, approximately 95% were above 0 in a later analysis, which found that TCRs clustered in the first cohort also tended to co-occur in the 90 to 150 validation repertoires. Three of the identified cytomegalovirus-associated TCR beta chains were confirmed in vitro to be specific for cytomegalovirus antigens. A later analysis lacked HLA typing for the validation cohort, so it scored co-occurrence in that cohort across all 110 or so repertoires.

The donors belonged to the validation cohort of approximately 130 subjects, which was separate from the approximately 610-subject first cohort. With respect to this clone: Its binding antigen is unknown. There are no base qualities to consult, and no much larger clone falls within one base.

The CDR3 measures 17 amino acids from cysteine to phenylalanine. Only the CDR3 DNA stays, 51 bases, in frame from base 1. According to the germline V gene, CDR1 reads KGHSH and CDR2 reads LQKENI. V has 4 bases trimmed and J has 8 bases trimmed; junction bases matching no gene number 12. The library came from the immunoSEQ multiplex PCR assay. In the authors' own workflow: A statistical classification framework was built to diagnose cytomegalovirus status from the catalog of TCR beta chain sequences. TCRdb re-hosts the immuneACCESS table, in-frame sequences only. Its copies lack some clones; in the studies checked, an unresolved V gene accounts for under half of them, and the cause for the rest is not known. That table gives V, J and clone size, and the DNA gave D and trimming. Recorded for this sample are approximately 100,000 clones; roughly 90% of them occurred a single time. The leading ten clones occupy about 6.5% of the sample.

Sequencing was carried out using PBMCs. The chain is made from TRBV18 and TRBJ1-4; the central 11 bases match TRBD1. The sequence derives from a man aged 18 to 29 in good health and CMV-seropositive. The DNA is TGTGCCAGCTCACTAACGAAGGGGACAGGGGGTAGAGAAAAACTGTTTTTT. Translated, it gives CASSLTKGTGGREKLFF.